A single sample is the source of the 11 T cell receptor beta chains below, sequenced in a study of shared clonotypes between healthy human individuals. Only in-frame clones appear in the TCRdb table, and some are missing; sequencing was by immunoSEQ multiplex PCR. The sample has about 2 million clones, roughly 94% seen once. The sequencing input was naive CD4+ T cells sorted from blood. Described subset: CD45RA+ positively selected. The receptors come from a man aged 18 to 30 in good health.

Concerning this clone itself: Distinct nucleotide sequences in the sample also encode this CDR3. The chain links TRBV5-4 to TRBJ2-5; D unresolved. Trimming cost V 3 bases and J 7 bases, with 7 bases left between them. Looked up from germline, CDR1 is SGHNT and CDR2 is YYREEE (reference sequence). This CDR3 is built from 11 residues. The CDR3 loop reads CASSSLGTQYF. CDR3 bases: TGTGCCAGCAGCTCCTTGGGGACCCAGTACTTC.

CDR3 sequence reads: CASSLGLNSYNEQFF. The CDR3 coding sequence is TGTGCCAGCAGCTTAGGTCTAAACTCCTACAATGAGCAGTTCTTC. This chain connects TRBV11-2 to TRBJ2-1; D uncertain. The CDR3 contains 15 residues. Germline-derived CDR1 and CDR2 are SGHAT and FQNNGV. Trimming stripped 1 base from V and 0 bases from J, with 7 bases between.

The chain employs TRBV6-1 and TRBJ1-3; D ambiguous. V gave up 0 bases and J gave up 0 bases, with 9 bases separating them. This CDR3 has 16 residues. The germline gives CDR1 MNHNS, CDR2 SASEGT. The CDR3 region is CASSEASALSGNTIYF. The CDR3 nucleotides read TGTGCCAGCAGTGAAGCTTCGGCACTCTCTGGAAACACCATATATTTT.

This clone was picked up one time. The gene calls are TRBV27 and TRBJ2-7; TRBD1 might be the D (5 bases). The CDR3 is 14 residues long. The germline V and J ends were trimmed by 9 bases and 0 bases, with 15 bases remaining between them. The germline V gene has CDR1 MNHEY and CDR2 SMNVEV (reference sequence). For the CDR3, the DNA is TGTGCCAGTGCAGGGTTTCTAAGCTCCTACGAGCAGTACTTC. Its translation: CASAGFLSSYEQYF.

This clone has just one count. CDR3 protein: CASSRGQSLPMNTEAFF. CDR3 bases: TGCGCCAGCAGCCGGGGACAGTCCCTCCCCATGAACACTGAAGCTTTCTTT. V is TRBV4-1 and J is TRBJ1-1; TRBD1 matches 7 bases. The V segment lost 4 bases and the J segment 0 bases; nucleotides outside the gene matches: 11. Germline-derived CDR1 and CDR2 are MGHRA and YSYEKL. This CDR3 spans 17 amino acids.

The chain combines TRBV15 with TRBJ1-2; D is possibly TRBD1 (5 bases). Trimming stripped 3 bases from V and 6 bases from J, with 11 bases between. Germline V CDR1 and CDR2: LNHNV, YYDKDF (reference sequence). CDR3 length: 13 residues. DNA of the CDR3: TGTGCCACCAGCAGGGACACGGTCGATGGCTACACCTTC. It encodes CATSRDTVDGYTF.

The chain joins TRBV29-1 to TRBJ2-1; 8 bases agree with TRBD1. Looked up from germline, CDR1 is SQVTM and CDR2 is ANQGSEA. V shed 1 base, J shed 6 bases, and the junction held 5 bases outside the gene matches. This CDR3 comprises 14 residues. CDR3 in amino acids: CSVEARTGTNEQFF. CDR3 bases: TGCAGCGTTGAAGCCAGGACAGGGACCAATGAGCAGTTCTTC.

This chain uses TRBV6-5 with TRBJ2-5; possibly TRBD2 for D (6 bases). The CDR3 covers 11 residues. Trimming stripped 6 bases from V and 7 bases from J, with 9 bases between. Germline V gene data show CDR1 as MNHEY and CDR2 as SVGAGI. The CDR3 loop reads CASSPGGTQYF. The CDR3 coding sequence is TGTGCCAGCAGCCCCGGGGGGACCCAGTACTTC.

As concerns this clone: A read error is possible here, since a much larger clone lies one base away. Different DNA sequences within this sample yield the same CDR3. This sequence joins TRBV20-1 and TRBJ2-5; D unclear. This CDR3 is 11 amino acids long. Per germline, CDR1 DFQATT and CDR2 SNEGSKA (reference sequence). The CDR3 spells CSAILQETQYF. CDR3 DNA: TGTAGTGCCATCCTTCAAGAGACCCAGTACTTC.

This rearrangement joins TRBV10-3 to TRBJ2-7; a weak D match, TRBD1 (5 bases). The CDR3 extends over 13 amino acids. The V end was cut by 4 bases, the J end by 5 bases, with 12 bases between. The germline V gene has CDR1 ENHRY and CDR2 SYGVKD. CDR3 sequence: CAISVSRADEQYF. CDR3 DNA sequence: TGTGCCATCAGTGTAAGCAGGGCGGACGAGCAGTACTTC.

This chain joins TRBV6-6 and TRBJ2-3; TRBD2 matches at 8 bases. CDR3 size: 16 residues. CDR1 MNHNY and CDR2 SVGAGI come from the germline V gene (reference sequence). V dropped 6 bases and J dropped 2; count of bases not matched to a gene: 10. CDR3 bases: TGTGCCAGCAGATCAAGACTAGCGTCCGTCACAGATACGCAGTATTTT. Residues: CASRSRLASVTDTQYF.